Below, 25 T cell receptor beta chains from the same sample are listed, as sequenced in a study of T-cell reconstitution after alpha-beta-depleted transplantation in children. Using unique molecular identifiers, the investigators prepared the TCRbeta library. One entry per CDR3 protein results from TCRdb running MiXCR on the PCR reads. Here the sample spans approximately 390,000 distinct CDR3 sequences, roughly 11% being singletons. The input for sequencing was PBMCs from the stem cell graft donor, taken from the stem cell graft. These TCRs come from a human donor who donated a stem cell graft to a child with acute myeloid leukemia.

This clonotype was seen a few times. The chain has TRBV11-3 and TRBJ2-5; TRBD1 agrees at 9 bases. V lost 6 bases and J lost 0; bases outside the gene matches: 8. The CDR3 contains 16 residues. Per the germline V gene, CDR1 is SGHNT and CDR2 is YENEEA. CDR3 sequence (DNA): TGTGCCAGCAGTTCCGGGACAGGGTCGTACCAAGAGACCCAGTACTTC. Its translation: CASSSGTGSYQETQYF.

In its sample, this clonotype was seen many times. The chain links TRBV5-1 to TRBJ1-1; 8 bases are shared with TRBD1. The germline V gene encodes CDR1 SGHRS and CDR2 YFSETQ. V trimming: 6 bases; J trimming: 1 base; junction bases outside the gene matches: 2. This CDR3 is 13 amino acids long. CDR3 region: CASTGQENTEAFF. DNA of the CDR3: TGCGCCAGCACGGGACAGGAGAACACTGAAGCTTTCTTT.

This clonotype appeared a few times. The chain uses TRBV7-2 and TRBJ2-5; D may be TRBD2 (5 bases). The length of the CDR3 is 12 residues. The germline gives CDR1 SGHTA, CDR2 FQGNSA. V was shortened by 5 bases and J by 2 bases, with 6 bases between the two germline ends. For the CDR3, the DNA is TGTGCCAGCAGCGGGAGTCAAGAGACCCAGTACTTC. This sequence encodes CASSGSQETQYF.

This clonotype showed up many times. This chain connects TRBV12-3 or TRBV12-4 to TRBJ1-2; D possibly corresponds to TRBD1 (6 bases). The V end was cut by 3 bases, the J end by 8 bases, with 13 bases between. The CDR3 has 13 residues. The CDR3 spells CASSLHREGGYTF. The CDR3 DNA sequence: TGTGCCAGCAGTTTGCACAGGGAGGGCGGCTACACCTTC.

This clonotype was detected only a few times. The CDR3 loop reads CASSPRGSGDTGELFF. The CDR3 DNA follows: TGCGCCAGCAGCCCCCGGGGATCGGGGGACACCGGGGAGCTGTTTTTT. The chain has TRBV5-1 and TRBJ2-2; tentatively, D is TRBD2 (6 bases). CDR3 length: 16 residues. The germline CDR1 and CDR2 sequences are SGHRS and YFSETQ. With 4 bases removed from V and 3 bases from J, the gap between germline ends came to 16 bases.

This rearrangement joins TRBV7-6 to TRBJ2-5, with 8 nucleotides matching TRBD1. Germline CDR1 and CDR2: SGHVS and FNYEAQ. This CDR3 has 15 amino acids. Unmatched junction bases numbered 11, after V lost 4 bases and J lost 7 bases. The CDR3 DNA is TGTGCCAGCAGCTCATGGACAGGGAAGGAAGGGACCCAGTACTTC. Its translation: CASSSWTGKEGTQYF.

There are a few counts of this clonotype. CDR3 sequence: CASSYNADTQYF. The CDR3 region has the DNA TGTGCCAGCAGTTACAATGCAGATACGCAGTATTTT. This chain joins TRBV6-5 and TRBJ2-3; D ambiguous. This CDR3 contains 12 residues. Trimming pared 2 bases from V and 4 bases from J, leaving 4 bases between. Germline CDR1 reads MNHEY; CDR2 reads SVGAGI.

This clonotype was seen only a few times. The CDR3 DNA reads TGTGCCAGCAGCGGACTAGCCAGGGGGACCCAGTACTTC. Residues: CASSGLARGTQYF. The J gene is TRBJ2-5, the V gene TRBV7-8; TRBD2 agrees at 8 bases. With V trimmed by 5 bases and J by 7 bases, 6 bases remained unmatched. The length of the CDR3 is 13 residues. CDR1 and CDR2 from the germline V gene are SGHVS and FQNEAQ.

This clonotype occurred many times. The rearrangement joins TRBV20-1 to TRBJ1-2; 8 bases map to TRBD1. The CDR3 is 12 residues long. Losses at the gene ends were 4 bases for V and 6 bases for J; bases not matched to a gene: 4. Germline CDR1 is DFQATT and CDR2 is SNEGSKA (reference sequence). CDR3 coding DNA: TGCAGTGCTATGCAGGGGGCCAATGGCTACACCTTC. This encodes CSAMQGANGYTF.

This clonotype has only a few counts. The chain has TRBV20-1 and TRBJ2-1; 7 bases line up with TRBD2. Trimming took 5 bases from V and 0 from J; bases not matched to a gene: 4. The CDR3 spans 14 residues. CDR1 DFQATT and CDR2 SNEGSKA come from the germline V gene (reference sequence). The CDR3 nucleotides read TGCAGTGCTCGAGCGGGGATCTCCTACAATGAGCAGTTCTTC. Translated: CSARAGISYNEQFF.

The rearrangement links TRBV12-3 or TRBV12-4 to TRBJ2-2; no definite D call. V was trimmed by 8 bases and J by 3 bases, leaving 16 bases between them. This CDR3 spans 15 amino acids. This CDR3 is CASGPRTAYTGELFF. In DNA, the CDR3 is TGTGCCAGCGGGCCACGAACGGCTTACACCGGGGAGCTGTTTTTT.

This clonotype was seen repeatedly, ten times or more. The chain uses TRBV6-2 or TRBV6-3 and TRBJ2-5; TRBD2 matches 13 bases. V gave up 1 base and J gave up 5 bases; unmatched junction bases: 10. Germline V gives CDR1 MNHEY, CDR2 SVGEGT. This CDR3 contains 18 residues. CDR3 sequence (DNA): TGTGCCAGCAGTTACTTAGGGACTAGCGGGATTGGATTGGAGACCCAGTACTTC. Encoded protein: CASSYLGTSGIGLETQYF.

This clonotype was counted ten times or more. The rearrangement uses TRBV20-1 and TRBJ2-2; D remains unclear. Germline loops: CDR1 DFQATT, CDR2 SNEGSKA (reference sequence). This CDR3 spans 12 amino acids. The DNA of the CDR3 is TGCAGCGCCACCACCCACACCGGGGAGCTGTTTTTT. Its translation is CSATTHTGELFF.

This sequence joins TRBV2 and TRBJ2-5; no firm D call. CDR1 SNHLY and CDR2 FYNNEI come from the germline V gene. There are 14 residues in the CDR3. V lost 6 bases, J lost 0 bases, and 11 bases lay in between. The CDR3 protein is CASSTQAYQETQYF. The CDR3, as DNA: TGTGCCAGCAGCACCCAGGCGTACCAAGAGACCCAGTACTTC.

This clonotype has a count of ten or more. This sequence joins TRBV6-2 or TRBV6-3 and TRBJ2-1; D unresolved. The CDR3 runs 13 residues. Trimming left V 2 bases short and J 4 bases short, with 6 bases between. Germline CDR1 MNHEY, CDR2 SVGEGT. This CDR3 reads CASSYVGYNEQFF. CDR3 coding DNA: TGTGCCAGCAGTTACGTTGGGTACAATGAGCAGTTCTTC.

This clonotype came up a few times. The J gene is TRBJ2-2, the V gene TRBV7-2; 12 bases map to TRBD2. The CDR3 spans 15 residues. Germline-derived CDR1 and CDR2 are SGHTA and FQGNSA. V lost 10 bases to trimming and J lost 5 bases; unmatched junction nucleotides: 8. The CDR3 nucleotides are TGTGCCATACAGGGAGGACTAGCGGGAACCGGGGAGCTGTTTTTT. The encoded protein is CAIQGGLAGTGELFF. Full variable domain (outside the CDR3, taken from reference TRBV7-2 and TRBJ2-2): GAGVSQSPSNKVTEKGKDVELRCDPISGHTALYWYRQSLGQGLEFLIYFQGNSAPDKSGLPSDRFSAERTGGSVSTLTIQRTQQEDSAVYLCAIQGGLAGTGELFFGEGSRLTVL.

As concerns this clonotype: A much bigger clone sits one base away, suggesting this may be a read error. The chain is built from TRBV3-1 and TRBJ2-6; TRBD1 might be the D (5 bases). CDR3 length equals 19 residues. Germline V lookup: CDR1 LGHDT, CDR2 YNNKEL (reference sequence). Trimming pared 4 bases from V and 0 bases from J, leaving 19 bases between. CDR3 in DNA: TGTGCCAGCAGCCGAGATCGAAGAAGGGGAAACTCTGGGGCCAACGTCCTGACTTTC. This gives the protein CASSRDRRRGNSGANVLTF.

There are a few counts of this clonotype. The chain carries TRBV29-1 and TRBJ2-1; no clear D gene. Deletions cut 5 bases from V and 0 bases from J, with 8 bases between. The V gene's germline CDR1 is SQVTM and CDR2 ANQGSEA. The CDR3 has 13 residues. The CDR3: CSVMPYSYNEQFF. The CDR3 DNA reads TGCAGCGTTATGCCCTACTCCTACAATGAGCAGTTCTTC.

The V gene is TRBV5-6, the J gene TRBJ2-1; 9 bases match TRBD2. The V gene end was trimmed by 4 bases and the J gene end by 2 bases; junction bases not matched to a gene: 7. CDR3 length: 16 amino acids. Germline V gives CDR1 SGHDT, CDR2 YYEEEE. The CDR3 nucleotides read TGTGCCAGCAGCCCGAATAGCGGGAGAGCCTACAATGAGCAGTTCTTC. It translates to CASSPNSGRAYNEQFF. Based on the CDR3 plus reference TRBV5-6 and TRBJ2-1, the full variable domain is DAGVTQSPTHLIKTRGQQVTLRCSPKSGHDTVSWYQQALGQGPQFIFQYYEEEERQRGNFPDRFSGHQFPNYSSELNVNALLLGDSALYLCASSPNSGRAYNEQFFGPGTRLTVL.

V and J are TRBV29-1 and TRBJ2-1; no definite D call. Trimming shortened V by 4 bases and J by 9 bases, and 7 bases separated the two germline ends. The CDR3 has 10 amino acids. The V gene's germline CDR1 is SQVTM and CDR2 ANQGSEA. CDR3 sequence (DNA): TGCAGCGTTGTAGGTGGTGAGCAGTTCTTC. It specifies CSVVGGEQFF.

The chain has TRBV20-1 and TRBJ1-2; no clear D gene. The CDR3 is 12 residues long. Trimming shortened V by 3 bases and J by 6 bases, and 11 bases separated the two germline ends. Germline CDR1 reads DFQATT; CDR2 reads SNEGSKA (reference sequence). The CDR3 is CSASGQYDGYTF. DNA for the CDR3: TGCAGTGCTAGTGGTCAGTACGATGGCTACACCTTC.

This clonotype was seen only a few times. This chain joins TRBV27 and TRBJ1-2, with TRBD1 identical over 7 bases. The V segment lost 6 bases and the J segment 4 bases; nucleotides outside the gene matches: 5. Germline V gene lookup returns CDR1 MNHEY and CDR2 SMNVEV (reference sequence). The CDR3 is 13 amino acids. The CDR3 nucleotides are TGTGCCAGCAGATCACAGGGGACCTATGGCTACACCTTC. It codes for CASRSQGTYGYTF.

V and J are TRBV19 and TRBJ1-1; 9 positions match TRBD1. The CDR3 is 13 residues long. Germline V gene data show CDR1 as LNHDA and CDR2 as SQIVND (reference sequence). The ends lost 10 bases at V and 3 bases at J; junction bases unmatched: 6. DNA for the CDR3: TGTGCCACGGCGTGGACAGGGGACACTGAAGCTTTCTTT. It encodes CATAWTGDTEAFF.

V usage is TRBV11-2 and J usage is TRBJ1-1; unclear D gene. V gave up 3 bases and J gave up 3 bases, with 11 bases separating them. The CDR3 runs to 14 residues. The germline CDR1 and CDR2 sequences are SGHAT and FQNNGV. The CDR3 DNA is TGTGCCAGCAGCTTCAACCCAAGCGACACTGAAGCTTTCTTT. It is translated as CASSFNPSDTEAFF.

The table lists this clonotype with a few counts. The V gene is TRBV20-1, the J gene TRBJ1-3; TRBD1 might be the D (5 bases). The germline CDR1 and CDR2 sequences are DFQATT and SNEGSKA (reference sequence). V dropped 7 bases and J dropped 4 bases, with 8 bases sitting between them. This CDR3 has 11 residues. For the CDR3, the DNA is TGCAGTGTCAGGGCCGGAAACACCATATATTTT. Translated, it gives CSVRAGNTIYF.